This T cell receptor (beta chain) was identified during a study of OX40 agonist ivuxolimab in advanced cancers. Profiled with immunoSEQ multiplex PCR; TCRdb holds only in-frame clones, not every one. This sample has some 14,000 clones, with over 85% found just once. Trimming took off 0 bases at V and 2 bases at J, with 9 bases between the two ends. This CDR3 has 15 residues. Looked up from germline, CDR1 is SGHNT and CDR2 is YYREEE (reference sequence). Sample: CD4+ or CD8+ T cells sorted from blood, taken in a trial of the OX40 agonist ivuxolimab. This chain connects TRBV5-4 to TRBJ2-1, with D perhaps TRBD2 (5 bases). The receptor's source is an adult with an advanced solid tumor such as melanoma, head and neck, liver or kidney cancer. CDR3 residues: CASSLASSTYNEQFF. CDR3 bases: TGTGCCAGCAGCTTGGCTAGCAGCACCTACAATGAGCAGTTCTTC.